This T cell receptor beta chain was sequenced during a study of OX40 agonist ivuxolimab in advanced cancers. TCRdb's table, derived via immunoSEQ multiplex PCR, lists solely in-frame clones and lacks some. The sample consists of under 80,000 clones, around nine tenths of them appearing once. A remark on this clone: The target antigen is unknown. One junction end disagrees with the germline gene, perhaps due to a read error.

Study-wide results and limits: Normalized expansion of T-cell clones was also low for some nonresponders. Circulating CD4+ and CD8+ T cells showed clonal expansion by week 6 at 0.1 to 3.0 mg/kg.

Germline V CDR1 and CDR2: SGHDT, YYEEEE. CDR3 size: 17 residues. The TCR was taken from an adult with an advanced solid tumor such as melanoma, head and neck, liver or kidney cancer. The J gene is TRBJ2-3, the V gene TRBV5-6; the D gene is possibly TRBD2 (5 bases). Sequenced material: CD4+ or CD8+ T cells sorted from blood, taken in a trial of the OX40 agonist ivuxolimab. CDR3 coding DNA: TGTGCCAGCACCTTGGGATTGTGGCGGAGAGGGACAGATACGCAGTATTTT. Residues: CASTLGLWRRGTDTQYF.